The clone carrying this T cell receptor beta chain has more than one count but fewer than ten. Its antigen remains unidentified. The data derive from a study of T-cell memory formation after mild COVID-19. Study-level background: Largely, the TCR clusters proved donor specific. The study, taken as a whole, reports: Some clones that responded were present in memory (sampled pre-infection), which suggests cross-reactive memory joined.

This CDR3 has 13 residues. The ends were cut back, 1 base at V and 6 bases at J, with 9 bases in the middle. Germline loops: CDR1 MNHEY, CDR2 SVGEGT. TCR alpha and TCR beta cDNA libraries carrying sample barcodes and UMIs were produced by 5'RACE using constant-segment primers. TCRdb analysed the 5' RACE reads with MiXCR anew, one entry per CDR3 protein. The sample has under 450,000 distinct CDR3 sequences; about 15% are singletons. The sample comprised PBMCs or a T cell subset sorted from them (not recorded which). The chain carries TRBV6-2 or TRBV6-3 and TRBJ1-2; D call uncertain. The receptor's source is a man younger than 30 who had mild COVID-19 (a few samples of this study predate the infection). Cell type and time point are not known. The CDR3 reads CASSYYVRDGYTF. CDR3 coding DNA: TGTGCCAGCAGTTACTATGTCCGGGATGGCTACACCTTC.